This TCR beta chain was sequenced in a study of OX40 agonist ivuxolimab in advanced cancers. Regarding the study in general: Ivuxolimab was an agonistic, fully human IgG2 monoclonal antibody directed against OX40 (CD134), a costimulatory receptor. Partial responses occurred in three dose-escalation patients: two with cutaneous melanoma and one with hepatocellular carcinoma. In the dose-escalation cohort, 65% to 85% of patients were male, and the mean age was approximately 60 years with a range of about 20 to 79. Of the 50 to 55 patients in dose escalation, some 19 had hepatocellular carcinoma, roughly 15 had melanoma, 9 had renal cell carcinoma and 9 had head and neck cancer. Patients were allowed to have had prior anti-PD-1, anti-PD-L1 or anti-CTLA-4 therapy, and around two fifths of the dose-escalation patients had been treated with checkpoint inhibitors. The purpose of peripheral TCRbeta sequencing was to test whether ivuxolimab changed TCR sequence diversity and led to clonal T-cell expansion. The monotherapy dose-escalation portion (N ≈ 55 patients) of the phase I ivuxolimab trial is reported in the paper. Intravenous ivuxolimab was administered to patients every 2 weeks at six dose levels: 0.01, 0.1, 0.3, 1.5, 3 and 10 mg/kg. Summary of the overall study and its limitations: In the 0.1-3.0 mg/kg groups, partial responders had among the lowest normalized peripheral clonal expansion, particularly in CD8+ T cells. Low levels of normalized T-cell clonal expansion were also seen in some patients who did not respond. At doses from 0.1 to 3.0 mg/kg, clonal expansion was seen in both CD4+ and CD8+ blood T cells between baseline and week 6. On average, CD8+ T cells showed more expanded clones than CD4+ T cells after ivuxolimab. The antigen specificity of the clonally expanded peripheral T cells was not determined.

Comments on this clone: Its antigen remains undetermined. Base qualities are not recorded, but no much larger clone differs from it by a single base.

The trial excluded patients who had a history of autoimmune disease or who were on systemic immunosuppression. Peripheral blood for TCR sequencing was collected from all dose cohorts at baseline, on cycle 4 day 1, and on cycle 7 day 1. The samples were drawn from a first-in-human, open-label, multicenter phase I dose-escalation trial of ivuxolimab. Adults with locally advanced or metastatic melanoma, renal cell carcinoma, hepatocellular carcinoma or head and neck squamous cell carcinoma were enrolled in the trial. Before TCR sequencing, CD4+ T cells and CD8+ T cells were sorted from peripheral blood as separate populations. The germline V gene (reference sequence) sets CDR1 to MNHEY and CDR2 to SMNVEV. Unmatched junction bases come to 9, with V trimmed by 6 bases and J by 4 bases. The CDR3 runs 15 amino acids, cysteine and phenylalanine included. The sequence is cut down to CDR3 DNA, 45 bases in frame from base 1.

Genomic DNA was extracted from sorted cells for sequencing of the TCRbeta CDR3 region. The immunoSEQ Assay was used to sequence the TCRbeta CDR3 regions. TCRdb took over this immuneACCESS table, retaining in-frame rearrangements with V and J assigned. Such tables are incomplete; in checked studies, under half of the missing clones stem from an unresolved V gene, and the remainder is unexplained. Present in this sample are tens of thousands of clones, about nine tenths of which were seen just once. Around 0.33% of the sample goes to the ten largest clones. The source of this sequence is an adult with an advanced solid tumor such as melanoma, head and neck, liver or kidney cancer. This specimen was CD4+ or CD8+ T cells sorted from blood, taken in a trial of the OX40 agonist ivuxolimab. This receptor chain uses TRBV27 and TRBJ2-5; 9 junctional bases match TRBD1. At the DNA level, the sequence is TGTGCCAGCAGGCCTACAGGGGGCCGAAGAGAGACCCAGTACTTC. Its amino acids are CASRPTGGRRETQYF.